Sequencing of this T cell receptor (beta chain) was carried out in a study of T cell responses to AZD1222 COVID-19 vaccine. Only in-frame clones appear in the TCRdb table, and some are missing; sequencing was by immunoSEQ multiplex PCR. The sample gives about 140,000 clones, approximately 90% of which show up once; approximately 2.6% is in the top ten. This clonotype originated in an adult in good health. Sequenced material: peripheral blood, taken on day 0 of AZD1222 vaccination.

Written as DNA, the CDR3 is TGTGCCAGCAGCTTCTCGACAGGGTCCCCTCCTTTAGCCCAGCATTTT. Protein sequence: CASSFSTGSPPLAQHF. The chain joins TRBV7-2 to TRBJ1-5, with TRBD1 identical over 7 bases. The V gene end was trimmed by 3 bases and the J gene end by 11 bases; junction bases not matched to a gene: 16. The CDR3 contains 16 residues. Germline-derived CDR1 and CDR2 are SGHTA and FQGNSA.